These 10 T cell receptor beta chains were sequenced from one sample in a study of T cell repertoires in cytomegalovirus infection. TCRdb used MiXCR to reprocess the reads, holding one entry per CDR3 protein. Here the sample spans some 480,000 distinct CDR3 sequences, 30% to 35% being singletons. The antigens these receptors bind are not known. Sequencing used cultured PBMCs, obtained from culture after CMV antigen stimulation. The receptors were sampled from a human donor in good health (CMV status not recorded). Some clones in this sample may be carry-over from other donors' samples.

This clonotype was seen a handful of times. The rearrangement links TRBV20-1 to TRBJ2-1; 14 bases are shared with TRBD2. This CDR3 spans 13 amino acids. The J segment lost 8 bases and the V segment lost 6 bases, leaving 3 bases of the junction unmatched. CDR1 DFQATT and CDR2 SNEGSKA come from the germline V gene (reference sequence). The CDR3 loop is CSARTSGRYEQFF. CDR3 in DNA: TGCAGTGCACGGACTAGCGGGAGGTATGAGCAGTTCTTC.

This clonotype has just a few counts. This rearrangement joins TRBV2 to TRBJ1-1, with 9 positions matching TRBD1. Germline values: CDR1 SNHLY, CDR2 FYNNEI. This CDR3 contains 13 residues. Trimming removed 5 bases from V and 7 bases from J; junction bases left unmatched: 5. The CDR3 region is CASSPQGADEAFF. CDR3 bases: TGTGCCAGCAGTCCACAGGGGGCAGATGAAGCTTTCTTT.

This rearrangement joins TRBV11-2 to TRBJ2-7, with D possibly being TRBD2 (5 bases). The CDR3 spans 13 residues. Trimming took 1 base from V and 12 from J, leaving 16 bases between them. CDR1 is SGHAT, CDR2 FQNNGV, per germline. CDR3 sequence reads: CASSLGTPPAAYF. CDR3 nucleotide sequence: TGTGCCAGCAGCTTAGGGACTCCACCTGCTGCGTACTTC.

As for this clonotype: Given a much more abundant clone one base away, this may be a read error. The chain employs TRBV7-2 and TRBJ1-1; D remains unclear. The CDR3 has 13 residues. Germline values: CDR1 SGHTA, CDR2 FQGNSA. In DNA, the CDR3 is TGTGCCAACAGCTTCCAAGCGAACACTGAAGCTTTCTTT. Residues: CANSFQANTEAFF.

This clonotype was counted at least ten times. The chain combines TRBV7-6 with TRBJ2-5, with 13 positions matching TRBD2. There are 16 residues in the CDR3. Trimming cost V 3 bases and J 4 bases; bases outside gene matches: 5. CDR1 and CDR2 (germline): SGHVS, FNYEAQ. The CDR3 reads CASSFPRTSGGETQYF. The CDR3 region has the DNA TGTGCCAGCAGCTTCCCCAGGACTAGCGGGGGAGAGACCCAGTACTTC.

The chain recombines TRBV6-2 or TRBV6-3 with TRBJ2-6, with 7 bases that match TRBD1. V lost 2 bases and J lost 4; bases outside the gene matches: 8. The CDR3 covers 17 residues. From germline, CDR1 is MNHEY and CDR2 SVGEGT. The CDR3 loop is CASSYGQGDSGANVLTF. The CDR3 DNA reads TGTGCCAGCAGTTACGGGCAGGGGGATTCCGGGGCCAACGTCCTGACTTTC.

This clonotype turned up a few times. The CDR3 coding sequence is TGCGCCAGCCCATACGGGACGACATGCTACGAGCAGTACTTC. Its translation is CASPYGTTCYEQYF. The rearrangement joins TRBV4-1 to TRBJ2-7; D tentatively fits TRBD1 or TRBD2 (5 bases each). V was shortened by 8 bases and J by 3 bases, with 17 bases between the two germline ends. This CDR3 spans 14 amino acids. Germline CDR1 reads MGHRA; CDR2 reads YSYEKL.

The table lists this clonotype with a count of one. The CDR3 does not end in the conserved phenylalanine or tryptophan, so this is likely a read error. The gene calls are TRBV7-2 and TRBJ1-4; D is perhaps TRBD1 (5 bases). This CDR3 contains 15 residues. V lost 5 bases, J lost 0 bases, and 10 bases lay in between. Germline V gene data show CDR1 as SGHTA and CDR2 as FQGNSA. The DNA for the CDR3 is TGTGCCAGCAGCGTCTCGACAGCAACTAATGAAAAACTGTTTTGT. This codes for CASSVSTATNEKLFC.

As DNA, the CDR3 is TGTGCCAGTAGCGTGACTCCGACAGATACGCAGTATTTT. Its protein is CASSVTPTDTQYF. V usage is TRBV19 and J usage is TRBJ2-3; D not certain. CDR1 and CDR2 (germline): LNHDA, SQIVND (reference sequence). The V end was cut by 6 bases, the J end by 3 bases, with 10 bases between. The CDR3 consists of 13 residues.

This clonotype was picked up many times. The rearrangement joins TRBV7-2 to TRBJ2-3, with D perhaps matching TRBD2 (6 bases). The V end lost 2 bases, the J end lost 6 bases, and 18 bases lay between the germline ends. CDR1 and CDR2 (germline): SGHTA, FQGNSA. The CDR3 runs to 16 residues. CDR3 amino acids: CASSLFFGGKGDTQYF. The CDR3 DNA sequence: TGTGCCAGCAGCTTATTTTTCGGCGGGAAAGGCGATACGCAGTATTTT.